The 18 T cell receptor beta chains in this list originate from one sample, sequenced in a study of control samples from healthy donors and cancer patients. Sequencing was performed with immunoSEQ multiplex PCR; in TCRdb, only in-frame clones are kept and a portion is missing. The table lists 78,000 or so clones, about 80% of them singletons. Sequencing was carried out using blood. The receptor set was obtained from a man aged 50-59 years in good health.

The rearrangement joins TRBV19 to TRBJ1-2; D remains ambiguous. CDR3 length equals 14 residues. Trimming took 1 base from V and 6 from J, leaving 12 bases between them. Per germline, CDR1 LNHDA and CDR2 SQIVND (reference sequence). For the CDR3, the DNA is TGTGCCAGTAGTATAGGGCAGACCCTTGATGGCTACACCTTC. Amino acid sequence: CASSIGQTLDGYTF.

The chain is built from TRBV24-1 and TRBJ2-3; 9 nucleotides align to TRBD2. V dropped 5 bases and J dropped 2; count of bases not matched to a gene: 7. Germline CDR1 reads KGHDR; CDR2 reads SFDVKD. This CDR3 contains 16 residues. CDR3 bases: TGTGCCACCAGTGGCCCGGGACTAGCCTTCACAGATACGCAGTATTTT. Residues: CATSGPGLAFTDTQYF.

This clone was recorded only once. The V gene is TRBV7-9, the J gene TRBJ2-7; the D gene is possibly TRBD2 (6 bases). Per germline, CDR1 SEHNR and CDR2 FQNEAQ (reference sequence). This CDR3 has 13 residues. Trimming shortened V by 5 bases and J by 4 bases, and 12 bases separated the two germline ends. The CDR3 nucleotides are TGTGCCAGCAGCCAGGCGGCGGGATACGAGCAGTACTTC. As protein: CASSQAAGYEQYF.

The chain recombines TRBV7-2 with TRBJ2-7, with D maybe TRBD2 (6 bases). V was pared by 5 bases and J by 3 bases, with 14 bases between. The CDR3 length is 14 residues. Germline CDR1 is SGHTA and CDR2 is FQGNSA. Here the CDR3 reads CASSQGLLIYEQYF. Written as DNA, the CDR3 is TGTGCCAGCAGCCAGGGACTCCTCATCTACGAGCAGTACTTC.

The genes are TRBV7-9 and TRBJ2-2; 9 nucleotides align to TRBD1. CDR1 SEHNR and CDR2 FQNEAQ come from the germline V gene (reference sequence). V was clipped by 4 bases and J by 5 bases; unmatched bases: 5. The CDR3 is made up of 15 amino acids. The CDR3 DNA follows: TGTGCCAGCAGCTCGGGACAGGGAGTAACCGGGGAGCTGTTTTTT. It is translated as CASSSGQGVTGELFF.

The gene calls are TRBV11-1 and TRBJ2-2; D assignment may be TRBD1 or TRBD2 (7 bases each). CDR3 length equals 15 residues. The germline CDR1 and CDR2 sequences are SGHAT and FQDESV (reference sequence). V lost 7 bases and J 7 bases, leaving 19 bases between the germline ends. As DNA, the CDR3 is TGTGCCAGCACTCGACAGGGAGGGACCTACGGGGAGCTGTTTTTT. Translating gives CASTRQGGTYGELFF. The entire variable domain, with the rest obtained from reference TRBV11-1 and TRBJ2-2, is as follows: EAEVAQSPRYKITEKSQAVAFWCDPISGHATLYWYRQILGQGPELLVQFQDESVVDDSQLPKDRFSAERLKGVDSTLKIQPAELGDSAMYLCASTRQGGTYGELFFGEGSRLTVL.

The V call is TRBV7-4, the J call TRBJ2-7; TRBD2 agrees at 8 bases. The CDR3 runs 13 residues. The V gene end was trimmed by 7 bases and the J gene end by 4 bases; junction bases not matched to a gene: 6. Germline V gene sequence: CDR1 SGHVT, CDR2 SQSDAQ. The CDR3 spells CASNGREWYEQYF. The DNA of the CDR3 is TGTGCCAGCAACGGGAGGGAGTGGTACGAGCAGTACTTC.

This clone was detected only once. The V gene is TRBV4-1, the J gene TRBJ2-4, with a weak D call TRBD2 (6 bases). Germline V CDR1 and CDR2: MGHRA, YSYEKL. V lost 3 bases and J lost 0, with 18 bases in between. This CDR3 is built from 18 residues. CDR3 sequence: CASSQGSPGTLAKNIQYF. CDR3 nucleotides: TGCGCCAGCAGCCAGGGTTCACCCGGGACTCTAGCCAAAAACATTCAGTACTTC.

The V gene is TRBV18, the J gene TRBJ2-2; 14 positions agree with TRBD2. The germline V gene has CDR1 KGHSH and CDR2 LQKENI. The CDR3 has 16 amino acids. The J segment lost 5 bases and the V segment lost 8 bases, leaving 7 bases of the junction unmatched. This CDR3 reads CASHGTSGSWTGELFF. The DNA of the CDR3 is TGTGCCAGCCATGGGACTAGCGGGAGCTGGACCGGGGAGCTGTTTTTT.

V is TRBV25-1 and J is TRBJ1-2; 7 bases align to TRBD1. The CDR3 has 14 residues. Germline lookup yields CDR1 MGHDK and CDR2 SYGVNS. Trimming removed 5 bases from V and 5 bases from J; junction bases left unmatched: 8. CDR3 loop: CASSSPRGDYGYTF. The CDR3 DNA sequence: TGTGCCAGCAGTTCCCCCAGGGGGGATTATGGCTACACCTTC.

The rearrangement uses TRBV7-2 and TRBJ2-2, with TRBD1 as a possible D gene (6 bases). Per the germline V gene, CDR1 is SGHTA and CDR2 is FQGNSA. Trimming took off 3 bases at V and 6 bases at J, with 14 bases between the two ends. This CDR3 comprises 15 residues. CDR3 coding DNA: TGTGCCAGCAGCTTCGGGCAGGGGATCGCCGGGGAGCTGTTTTTT. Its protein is CASSFGQGIAGELFF.

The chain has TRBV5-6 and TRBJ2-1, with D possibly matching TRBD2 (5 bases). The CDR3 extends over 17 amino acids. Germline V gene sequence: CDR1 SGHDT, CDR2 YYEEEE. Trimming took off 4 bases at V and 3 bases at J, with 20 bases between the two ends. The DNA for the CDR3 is TGTGCCAGCAGCCCACTGACCATCTTGGGAGTCTACAATGAGCAGTTCTTC. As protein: CASSPLTILGVYNEQFF.

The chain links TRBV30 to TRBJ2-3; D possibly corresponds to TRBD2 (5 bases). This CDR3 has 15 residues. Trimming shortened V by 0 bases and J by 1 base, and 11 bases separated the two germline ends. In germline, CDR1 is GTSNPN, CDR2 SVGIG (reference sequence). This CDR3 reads CAWSVLGRGTDTQYF. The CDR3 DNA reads TGTGCCTGGAGTGTCCTTGGGCGGGGCACAGATACGCAGTATTTT.

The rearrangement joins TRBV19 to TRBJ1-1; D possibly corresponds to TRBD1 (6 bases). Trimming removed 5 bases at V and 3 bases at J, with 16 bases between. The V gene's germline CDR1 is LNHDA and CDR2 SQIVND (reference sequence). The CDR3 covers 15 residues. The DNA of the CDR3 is TGTGCCAGTAGTCCTCGGCCCAGGGGCGACACTGAAGCTTTCTTT. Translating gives CASSPRPRGDTEAFF.

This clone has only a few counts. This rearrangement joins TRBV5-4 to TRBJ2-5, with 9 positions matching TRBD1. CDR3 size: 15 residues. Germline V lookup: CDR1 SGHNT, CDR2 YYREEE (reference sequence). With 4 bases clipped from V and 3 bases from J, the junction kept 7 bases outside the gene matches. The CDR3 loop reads CASSPARQGEETQYF. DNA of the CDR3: TGTGCCAGCAGCCCGGCTAGACAGGGGGAAGAGACCCAGTACTTC. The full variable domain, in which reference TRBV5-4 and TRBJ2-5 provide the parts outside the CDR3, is ETGVTQSPTHLIKTRGQQVTLRCSSQSGHNTVSWYQQALGQGPQFIFQYYREEENGRGNFPPRFSGLQFPNYSSELNVNALELDDSALYLCASSPARQGEETQYFGPGTRLLVL.

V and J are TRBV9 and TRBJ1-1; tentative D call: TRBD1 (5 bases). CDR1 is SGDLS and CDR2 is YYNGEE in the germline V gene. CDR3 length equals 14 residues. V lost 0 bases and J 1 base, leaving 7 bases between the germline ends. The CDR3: CASSVAQANTEAFF. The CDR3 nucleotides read TGTGCCAGCAGCGTAGCACAGGCGAACACTGAAGCTTTCTTT.

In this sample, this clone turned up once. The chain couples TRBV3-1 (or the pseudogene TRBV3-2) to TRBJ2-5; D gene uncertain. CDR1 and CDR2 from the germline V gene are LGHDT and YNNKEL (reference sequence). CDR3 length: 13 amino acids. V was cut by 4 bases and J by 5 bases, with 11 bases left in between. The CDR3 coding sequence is TGTGCCAGCAGCCTCTTTAGGGCGGAGACCCAGTACTTC. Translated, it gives CASSLFRAETQYF.

Here the CDR3 reads CASSPPLRRGFSPLHF. Written as DNA, the CDR3 is TGTGCCAGTAGTCCCCCTTTAAGGAGGGGCTTTTCACCCCTCCACTTT. The chain couples TRBV19 to TRBJ1-6; maybe TRBD1 (5 bases). V was trimmed by 5 bases and J by 9 bases, leaving 20 bases between them. The CDR3 loop spans 16 amino acids. Germline V gene lookup returns CDR1 LNHDA and CDR2 SQIVND (reference sequence).